The T cell receptor beta chain described here comes from a study of blood T cell repertoires in COVID-19. Profiled with immunoSEQ multiplex PCR; TCRdb holds only in-frame clones, not every one. The profile shows about 300,000 clones, about 90% of them singletons. V lost 2 bases, J lost 1 base, and 8 bases stayed unmatched. The CDR3 is 17 residues long. From germline, CDR1 is SGDLS and CDR2 YYNGEE. The rearrangement joins TRBV9 to TRBJ2-2, with 7 positions matching TRBD1. Sequencing was done on a sample of peripheral blood. The receptor was derived from a woman in her 50s with COVID-19, enrolled during active disease. The CDR3 DNA sequence: TGTGCCAGCAGCGTTGCAGGGGGTGCCTTGAACACCGGGGAGCTGTTTTTT. Its translation: CASSVAGGALNTGELFF.